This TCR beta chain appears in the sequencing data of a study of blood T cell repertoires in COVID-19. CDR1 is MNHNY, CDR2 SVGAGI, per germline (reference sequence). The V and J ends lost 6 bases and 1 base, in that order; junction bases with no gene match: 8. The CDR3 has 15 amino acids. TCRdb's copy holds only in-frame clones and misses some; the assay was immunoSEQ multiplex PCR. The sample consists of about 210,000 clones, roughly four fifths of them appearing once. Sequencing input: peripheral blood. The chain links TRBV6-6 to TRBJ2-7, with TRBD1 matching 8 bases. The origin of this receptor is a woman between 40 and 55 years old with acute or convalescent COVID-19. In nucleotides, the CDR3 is TGTGCCAGCAGCCAGGGGGCGCAGCCTTCCTACGAGCAGTACTTC. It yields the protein CASSQGAQPSYEQYF.